These 17 T cell receptor beta chains were all obtained from the same sample, sequenced in a study of blood T cell repertoires in COVID-19 (dated by TCRdb to about 2020). The library was made by the immunoSEQ multiplex PCR assay. This immuneACCESS table, as held by TCRdb, lists in-frame sequences with V and J called but not all clones. Of the missing ones, under half trace to an unresolved V gene in checked studies; the others have no known cause. The sample table shows under 300,000 clones, and less than 85% are seen once. In total, the top ten clones hold 3.5% to 5.5% of the sample. The specimen was peripheral blood. The receptors were sampled from a man in his fifties or sixties who had recovered from COVID-19.

The J gene is TRBJ2-7, the V gene TRBV6-2 or TRBV6-3; TRBD2 matches at 15 bases. CDR1 is MNHEY, CDR2 SVGEGT, per germline. The CDR3 totals 15 residues. Trimming cost V 2 bases and J 12 bases; bases outside gene matches: 8. CDR3 sequence (DNA): TGTGCCAGCAGTTACCCGGGGGGGACTAGCGGGAGGAGGTACTTC. It specifies CASSYPGGTSGRRYF.

The chain carries TRBV19 and TRBJ2-3; D may be TRBD1 (6 bases). This CDR3 is 14 amino acids long. The V end lost 9 bases, the J end lost 2 bases, and 15 bases lay between the germline ends. Germline V gene data show CDR1 as LNHDA and CDR2 as SQIVND (reference sequence). The CDR3 spells CARSRDTITDTQYF. The CDR3 coding sequence is TGTGCCAGAAGCCGGGACACTATCACAGATACGCAGTATTTT. Full variable domain (rest looked up from reference TRBV19 and TRBJ2-3): DGGITQSPKYLFRKEGQNVTLSCEQNLNHDAMYWYRQDPGQGLRLIYYSQIVNDFQKGDIAEGYSVSREKKESFPLTVTSAQKNPTAFYLCARSRDTITDTQYFGPGTRLTVL.

This chain joins TRBV28 and TRBJ2-1; D remains ambiguous. The CDR3 spans 13 residues. Germline V gene sequence: CDR1 MDHEN, CDR2 SYDVKM. Trimming shortened V by 5 bases and J by 8 bases, and 13 bases separated the two germline ends. CDR3: CASSPPVVDEQFF. For the CDR3, the DNA is TGTGCCAGCAGTCCCCCGGTGGTTGATGAGCAGTTCTTC.

This clone was seen only a few times. The V call is TRBV5-1, the J call TRBJ2-2, with 8 bases matching TRBD1. Germline CDR1 SGHRS, CDR2 YFSETQ. This CDR3 has 15 amino acids. Losses at the gene ends were 1 base for V and 5 bases for J; bases not matched to a gene: 4. The CDR3 nucleotides read TGCGCCAGCAGCTTGAAGCAGGGGGCAACCGGGGAGCTGTTTTTT. It specifies CASSLKQGATGELFF.

DNA for the CDR3: TGTGCCAGCAGCGCCCGGGACAGGGGGGCGTCGAACACTGAAGCTTTCTTT. Translating it yields CASSARDRGASNTEAFF. The chain recombines TRBV3-1 (or the pseudogene TRBV3-2) with TRBJ1-1, with TRBD1 identical over 11 bases. After removal of 5 bases from V and 1 base from J, the junction contained 9 bases not matched to a gene. This CDR3 spans 17 amino acids. Germline CDR1 LGHDT, CDR2 YNNKEL (reference sequence).

The chain recombines TRBV7-9 with TRBJ1-6, with unresolved D. Per the germline V gene, CDR1 is SEHNR and CDR2 is FQNEAQ (reference sequence). The CDR3 runs 12 residues. The V end lost 5 bases, the J end lost 10 bases, and 9 bases lay between the germline ends. The CDR3 region is CASSQSHSPLHF. CDR3 DNA: TGTGCCAGCAGCCAAAGCCACTCACCCCTCCACTTT. Variable domain in full (rest from reference TRBV7-9 and TRBJ1-6): DTGVSQNPRHKITKRGQNVTFRCDPISEHNRLYWYRQTLGQGPEFLTYFQNEAQLEKSRLLSDRFSAERPKGSFSTLEIQRTEQGDSAMYLCASSQSHSPLHFGNGTRLTVT.

The chain recombines TRBV27 with TRBJ2-6, with a tentative D call TRBD1 (5 bases). V was clipped by 4 bases and J by 0 bases, with 7 bases between them. Germline CDR1 MNHEY, CDR2 SMNVEV (reference sequence). The CDR3 is 15 amino acids. CDR3 amino acids: CASSYRGSGANVLTF. The CDR3 DNA is TGTGCCAGCAGTTATAGGGGCTCTGGGGCCAACGTCCTGACTTTC.

The sample holds one count of this clone. This chain links TRBV6-5 with TRBJ2-4; TRBD1 matches at 8 bases. From germline, CDR1 is MNHEY and CDR2 SVGAGI. This CDR3 region has 15 residues. Trimming took 6 bases from V and 6 from J; bases not matched to a gene: 10. This CDR3 is CASRGQTGVGNIQYF. The DNA for the CDR3 is TGTGCCAGCAGGGGACAGACAGGGGTAGGAAACATTCAGTACTTC.

This chain connects TRBV14 to TRBJ2-7; 10 bases map to TRBD2. The CDR3 runs to 15 residues. Germline-derived CDR1 and CDR2 are SGHDN and FVKESK. Losses at the gene ends were 0 bases for V and 9 bases for J; bases not matched to a gene: 8. The DNA of the CDR3 is TGTGCCAGCAGCCAAGATAGACTAGCGGGCGCTCGGCAGTACTTC. It translates to CASSQDRLAGARQYF.

The chain combines TRBV7-2 with TRBJ1-6; 8 bases align to TRBD1. Germline V gives CDR1 SGHTA, CDR2 FQGNSA. The junction had 10 bases not matched to a gene; V was cut back by 6 bases and J by 9 bases. The CDR3 has 15 residues. DNA of the CDR3: TGTGCCAGCAGATCAGACAGGGGTTCAGGTTCACCCCTCCACTTT. It translates to CASRSDRGSGSPLHF.

The genes are TRBV7-2 and TRBJ1-1, with a possible D match to TRBD1 (6 bases). Germline CDR1 reads SGHTA; CDR2 reads FQGNSA. This CDR3 comprises 13 residues. Trimming shortened V by 3 bases and J by 7 bases, and 12 bases separated the two germline ends. The DNA for the CDR3 is TGTGCCAGCAGCTTCGGACAGATTGGTGAAGCTTTCTTT. Protein product: CASSFGQIGEAFF.

This rearrangement joins TRBV27 to TRBJ2-5; 9 nucleotides align to TRBD1. Germline CDR1 MNHEY, CDR2 SMNVEV (reference sequence). CDR3 length: 15 amino acids. The V segment lost 5 bases and the J segment 5 bases; nucleotides outside the gene matches: 9. The CDR3 region is CASSPGDRVRETQYF. For the CDR3, the DNA is TGTGCCAGCAGTCCAGGGGACAGGGTGCGGGAGACCCAGTACTTC.

V is TRBV4-1 and J is TRBJ2-3; 12 bases map to TRBD2. The CDR3 has 15 residues. CDR1 is MGHRA and CDR2 is YSYEKL in the germline V gene. The ends lost 5 bases at V and 7 bases at J; junction bases unmatched: 7. The CDR3 nucleotides read TGCGCCAGCAGCTCAAGACTAGCGGGGGCCAATACGCAGTATTTT. Translating it yields CASSSRLAGANTQYF.

The chain is built from TRBV27 and TRBJ2-2; TRBD2 is a possible D gene (5 bases). The CDR3 length is 14 residues. V lost 5 bases to trimming and J lost 6 bases, with 13 bases between them. Germline lookup yields CDR1 MNHEY and CDR2 SMNVEV (reference sequence). The CDR3 sequence: CASSRDLRPGELFF. DNA for the CDR3: TGTGCCAGCAGTCGGGATTTGAGGCCCGGGGAGCTGTTTTTT.

The J gene is TRBJ2-7, the V gene TRBV20-1; 12 nucleotides line up with TRBD2. The J segment lost 0 bases and the V segment lost 3 bases, leaving 12 bases of the junction unmatched. Germline-derived CDR1 and CDR2 are DFQATT and SNEGSKA (reference sequence). The length of the CDR3 is 18 residues. The CDR3 spells CSASSSGGAGLRSYEQYF. The CDR3 nucleotides are TGCAGTGCTAGTTCTAGCGGGGGGGCCGGGCTCCGCTCCTACGAGCAGTACTTC.

The chain joins TRBV29-1 to TRBJ2-1; D is perhaps TRBD1 (5 bases). Germline V gives CDR1 SQVTM, CDR2 ANQGSEA. The CDR3 sequence is 12 residues long. V was clipped by 0 bases and J by 7 bases, with 7 bases between them. CDR3 region: CSVEEGRNEQFF. CDR3 DNA sequence: TGCAGCGTTGAAGAGGGGCGAAATGAGCAGTTCTTC.

The chain joins TRBV28 to TRBJ1-2; the D gene is possibly TRBD1 (6 bases). The CDR3 covers 14 residues. V shed 3 bases and J shed 4 bases, with 12 bases lying between them. In germline, CDR1 is MDHEN, CDR2 SYDVKM. CDR3 amino acids: CASSFTGWTYGYTF. The DNA of the CDR3 is TGTGCCAGCAGTTTTACAGGGTGGACCTATGGCTACACCTTC.